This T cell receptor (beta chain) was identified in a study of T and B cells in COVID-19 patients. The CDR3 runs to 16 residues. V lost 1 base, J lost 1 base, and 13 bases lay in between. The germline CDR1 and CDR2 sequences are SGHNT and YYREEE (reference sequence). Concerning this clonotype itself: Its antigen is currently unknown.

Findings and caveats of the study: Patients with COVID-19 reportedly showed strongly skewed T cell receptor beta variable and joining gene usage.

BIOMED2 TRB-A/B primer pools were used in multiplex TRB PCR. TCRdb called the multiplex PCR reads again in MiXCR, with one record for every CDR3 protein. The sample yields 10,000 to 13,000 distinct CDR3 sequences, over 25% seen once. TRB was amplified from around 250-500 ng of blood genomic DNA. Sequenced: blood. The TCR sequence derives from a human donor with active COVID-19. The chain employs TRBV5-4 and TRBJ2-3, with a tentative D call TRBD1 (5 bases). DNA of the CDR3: TGTGCCAGCAGCTTGTGGGGCAGTTTGGGCACAGATACGCAGTATTTT. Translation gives CASSLWGSLGTDTQYF.